This TCR beta chain was captured by sequencing in a study of cytomegalovirus exposure and HLA in healthy donors. General observations from the study: The availability of immune exposure information extended only to CMV serostatus. It was shown in a later analysis that HLA-associated TCR beta chains were more clonally expanded than other, equally common chains. In a later analysis, CMV-associated beta chains were mostly HLA-associated, it appeared.

This clone has just a few counts. Antigen specificity is unknown. It was with 60 Vbeta and 13 Jbeta primers that the PCR ran. Generated by immunoSEQ multiplex PCR, the TCRdb table keeps only in-frame clones and is missing some. The sample has around 130,000 clones; about 8.6% are singletons. The sequenced sample was PBMCs. The source of this sequence is a woman between 40 and 50 years old in good health and CMV-seropositive.

The CDR3 reads CASSARGAPTYNEQFF. The CDR3 DNA is TGTGCCAGCAGCGCCCGCGGGGCCCCTACCTACAATGAGCAGTTCTTC. The gene calls are TRBV7-8 and TRBJ2-1; TRBD2 is a possible D gene (6 bases). Germline V gives CDR1 SGHVS, CDR2 FQNEAQ. This CDR3 spans 16 amino acids. V dropped 5 bases and J dropped 2 bases, with 16 bases sitting between them. Variable domain in full (rest from reference TRBV7-8 and TRBJ2-1): GAGVSQSPRYKVAKRGQDVALRCDPISGHVSLFWYQQALGQGPEFLTYFQNEAQLDKSGLPSDRFFAERPEGSVSTLKIQRTQQEDSAVYLCASSARGAPTYNEQFFGPGTRLTVL.